Listed below are T cell receptor beta chains from one sample, sequenced in a study of blood T cell repertoires in COVID-19. The method was immunoSEQ multiplex PCR; TCRdb's version includes in-frame clones alone and lacks a portion of them. Of a few hundred thousand clones detected, roughly 89% appear once; the ten largest clones hold roughly 4.5%. Specimen: peripheral blood. These receptors came from a woman between 40 and 50 years old who had recovered from COVID-19. CDR3s include the opening cysteine and the closing phenylalanine or tryptophan. A D gene is named only where the DNA matches it firmly. The size field is filled for only some rows; it gives once, few, many or a size class.

V gene,D gene,clone size,J gene,CDR3 protein,CDR3 DNA
TRBV18,-,-,TRBJ2-3,CASTLQGGDTQYF,TGTGCCAGCACACTTCAGGGCGGAGATACGCAGTATTTT
TRBV30,TRBD1,-,TRBJ1-5,CAWSSGQGGNQPQHF,TGTGCCTGGAGTTCAGGACAGGGGGGCAATCAGCCCCAGCATTTT
TRBV12-3/TRBV12-4,-,-,TRBJ1-2,CASSFQERGYTF,TGTGCCAGCAGTTTCCAAGAAAGAGGATACACCTTC
TRBV7-9,-,-,TRBJ1-2,CASSLVDGYTF,TGTGCCAGCAGCTTAGTAGATGGCTACACCTTC
TRBV27,-,once,TRBJ2-1,CASSPTDLTYNEQFF,TGTGCCAGCAGCCCTACAGATCTCACCTACAATGAGCAGTTCTTC
TRBV9,TRBD1,-,TRBJ2-7,CASSVGQGAFNPPYEQYF,TGTGCCAGCAGCGTAGGACAGGGGGCCTTCAATCCTCCCTACGAGCAGTACTTC
TRBV5-1,-,-,TRBJ1-1,CASSLNGQSATEAFF,TGCGCCAGCAGCTTAAACGGACAGTCGGCGACTGAAGCTTTCTTT
TRBV19,-,-,TRBJ1-5,CASSIVEGSGQPQHF,TGTGCCAGTAGTATAGTAGAGGGATCTGGTCAGCCCCAGCATTTT
TRBV12-5,-,-,TRBJ2-2,CASGLVLSSSSANTGELFF,TGTGCTAGTGGTTTGGTCCTCAGTTCGAGTAGCGCGAACACCGGGGAGCTGTTTTTT
TRBV9,TRBD2,-,TRBJ2-5,CASSVLAGPEETQYF,TGTGCCAGCAGCGTTTTAGCGGGGCCGGAAGAGACCCAGTACTTC
TRBV5-6,TRBD1,-,TRBJ1-2,CASSFPDDRAYGYTF,TGTGCCAGCAGTTTCCCGGATGACAGGGCCTATGGCTACACCTTC
TRBV6-5,TRBD1,once,TRBJ2-5,CASSYYRGLSPETQYF,TGTGCCAGCAGTTACTATAGGGGGCTATCCCCGGAGACCCAGTACTTC
TRBV18,-,-,TRBJ2-3,CASSRTKMGTDTQYF,TGTGCCAGCTCGCGCACGAAGATGGGCACAGATACGCAGTATTTT
TRBV3-1/TRBV3-2,-,-,TRBJ2-3,CASSQAFGHSTDTQYF,TGTGCCAGCAGCCAAGCGTTTGGGCACAGCACAGATACGCAGTATTTT
TRBV5-1,TRBD2,-,TRBJ2-5,CASSLVAGGQETQYF,TGCGCCAGCAGCTTGGTGGCGGGGGGACAAGAGACCCAGTACTTC
TRBV5-6,TRBD1,-,TRBJ2-7,CASSSLISGTAYEQYF,TGTGCCAGCAGCTCCCTAATATCCGGGACAGCCTACGAGCAGTACTTC
TRBV7-7,TRBD1,-,TRBJ2-2,CASSHDRAGELFF,TGTGCCAGCAGCCACGACAGGGCGGGGGAGCTGTTTTTT
TRBV18,TRBD1,-,TRBJ2-2,CASSQRTGGNTGELFF,TGTGCCAGCTCACAACGGACAGGGGGGAACACCGGGGAGCTGTTTTTT
TRBV19,-,-,TRBJ2-1,CASSPPLANEQFF,TGTGCCAGTAGTCCCCCCCTAGCGAATGAGCAGTTCTTC
TRBV2,TRBD1,once,TRBJ1-3,CASSEAAGGQGQSSGNTIYF,TGTGCCAGCAGTGAAGCCGCCGGGGGACAGGGGCAAAGCTCTGGAAACACCATATATTTT
TRBV12-5,-,-,TRBJ2-7,CASGLVQEQYF,TGTGCTAGTGGTTTGGTACAGGAGCAGTACTTC
TRBV19,TRBD1,-,TRBJ1-6,CASSDQGGNSPLHF,TGTGCCAGTAGTGACCAGGGGGGTAATTCACCCCTCCACTTT
TRBV9,-,once,TRBJ2-3,CASSDPAGPPDTQYF,TGTGCCAGCAGTGACCCCGCGGGGCCCCCAGATACGCAGTATTTT
TRBV29-1,TRBD2,-,TRBJ2-5,CSVVPSGSREETQYF,TGCAGCGTTGTACCTAGCGGATCCCGGGAAGAGACCCAGTACTTC
TRBV18,-,-,TRBJ1-1,CASSPGTGQGTEAFF,TGTGCCAGCTCACCTGGTACAGGGCAAGGGACTGAAGCTTTCTTT
TRBV3-1/TRBV3-2,-,once,TRBJ1-2,CASSQTAGSGGYTF,TGTGCCAGCAGCCAAACCGCAGGGTCTGGAGGCTACACCTTC
TRBV11-3,TRBD1,-,TRBJ2-5,CASSRQGTEETQYF,TGTGCCAGCAGCCGACAAGGGACAGAAGAGACCCAGTACTTC
TRBV12-3/TRBV12-4,-,-,TRBJ1-3,CASSFAGGTIYF,TGTGCCAGCAGTTTTGCGGGGGGCACCATATATTTT
TRBV3-1/TRBV3-2,TRBD2,-,TRBJ2-5,CASSEISGYQETQYF,TGTGCCAGCAGCGAAATTAGCGGGTATCAAGAGACCCAGTACTTC
TRBV10-1,TRBD1,once,TRBJ2-3,CASSDRDRGGDTQYF,TGCGCCAGCAGTGATCGAGACAGGGGAGGAGATACGCAGTATTTT
TRBV5-1,TRBD2,-,TRBJ2-1,CASSPAREGYNEQFF,TGCGCCAGCAGCCCCGCTCGGGAGGGGTACAATGAGCAGTTCTTC
TRBV10-2,TRBD1,-,TRBJ1-1,CASISRDRGGGTEAFF,TGCGCCAGCATATCTCGGGACAGGGGTGGTGGCACTGAAGCTTTCTTT
TRBV18,-,-,TRBJ1-5,CASSPVAANDQPQHF,TGTGCCAGCTCACCGGTGGCGGCTAACGATCAGCCCCAGCATTTT
TRBV7-2,-,-,TRBJ2-3,CASSLKEYETTDTQYF,TGTGCCAGCAGCCTTAAGGAGTATGAAACCACAGATACGCAGTATTTT
TRBV11-3,-,-,TRBJ2-3,CASSVRTTLGDTQYF,TGTGCCAGCAGCGTACGGACTACGCTGGGGGATACGCAGTATTTT
TRBV11-3,TRBD2,-,TRBJ2-1,CASSPGSGAPSNEQFF,TGTGCCAGCAGCCCAGGGAGCGGGGCCCCCTCCAATGAGCAGTTCTTC
TRBV28,-,-,TRBJ1-2,CASSLSEGLGNYGYTF,TGTGCCAGCAGTTTATCCGAGGGACTAGGAAACTATGGCTACACCTTC
TRBV6-2/TRBV6-3,-,-,TRBJ1-1,CASSRLVGTEAFF,TGTGCCAGCAGCCGACTAGTGGGCACTGAAGCTTTCTTT
TRBV24-1,-,-,TRBJ1-5,CATSDPGDSNQPQHF,TGTGCCACCAGTGATCCGGGGGATAGCAATCAGCCCCAGCATTTT
TRBV29-1,-,-,TRBJ1-3,CSVMTDGNTIYF,TGCAGCGTTATGACAGATGGAAACACCATATATTTT
TRBV14,-,-,TRBJ1-1,CASSQDRPEAFF,TGTGCCAGCAGCCAAGATCGTCCTGAAGCTTTCTTT
TRBV4-3,TRBD2,few,TRBJ2-2,CASRRGREREGNTGELFF,TGCGCCAGCAGACGTGGCAGGGAGCGGGAGGGGAACACCGGGGAGCTGTTTTTT
TRBV3-1/TRBV3-2,-,-,TRBJ2-5,CASSQGSGPAGTQYF,TGTGCCAGCAGCCAGGGAAGCGGCCCCGCCGGGACCCAGTACTTC
TRBV10-3,TRBD1,-,TRBJ2-1,CAISDWDRGVDEQFF,TGTGCCATCAGTGACTGGGACAGGGGTGTCGATGAGCAGTTCTTC
TRBV19,TRBD1,-,TRBJ2-3,CASSGQAPPDTQYF,TGTGCCAGTAGTGGACAGGCCCCCCCAGATACGCAGTATTTT
TRBV9,TRBD2,-,TRBJ2-3,CASSESGARTDTQYF,TGTGCCAGCAGCGAAAGCGGGGCTCGCACAGATACGCAGTATTTT